This entry concerns a single T cell receptor beta chain. Its antigen is still unknown. This table comes from immunoSEQ multiplex PCR, and its TCRdb copy is limited to in-frame clones, with some not included. The repertoire consists of 25,000 to 35,000 clones, with roughly 70% occurring once and the leading ten covering 10% to 13%. Ahead of sequencing, the ViraFEST assay grew antigen-specific CD4+ T cells using viral peptide pools. With more than 9 days of culture completed, CD4+ T cells were isolated. Vaccination of participants consisted of two doses of either the BNT162b2 or mRNA-1273 vaccine. Each well held approximately 2.2 million PBMC cultured with roughly 9.7 ug/ml peptides and 8.5 to 10 IU/ml IL-2. It was on days 3 and 7 that half the medium was replaced with IL-2 medium. This sample was included in a study of vaccination effects on CD4 cells after COVID-19. Study overall: Sampling occurred a median 72 days post second dose, range 14 to 241. Study observations and caveats: Only a single clone (1 of 255 vaccine-induced clones in healthy vaccinees) cross-reacted with common cold coronaviruses.

The receptor's source is a human donor who received a COVID-19 vaccine. Here the sequenced sample was CD4+ T cells from PBMCs cultured with HCoV-NL63 spike peptides, taken after COVID-19 vaccination.

The CDR3 loop is CASSPRGFPNYGYTF. The CDR3 nucleotides read TGTGCCAGCTCACCTCGCGGGTTCCCCAACTATGGCTACACCTTC. This chain connects TRBV18 to TRBJ1-2; D is uncertain. There are 15 residues in the CDR3. V lost 3 bases and J lost 2, with 13 bases in between. Germline assignment: CDR1 KGHSH and CDR2 LQKENI.